This T cell receptor (beta chain) was found in a study of T cell responses to AZD1222 COVID-19 vaccine. Sequenced by immunoSEQ multiplex PCR; TCRdb stores in-frame clones only, minus some. Of some 150,000 clones listed, more than 90% were seen once; the top ten hold 1.5% to 2%. Trimming took 5 bases from V and 4 from J, leaving 14 bases between them. The CDR3 sequence is 14 residues long. CDR1 SGHTA and CDR2 FQGTGA come from the germline V gene. This specimen was peripheral blood, taken on day 0 of AZD1222 vaccination. This clonotype originated in an adult in good health. The V call is TRBV7-3, the J call TRBJ1-2; D call uncertain. CDR3 nucleotide sequence: TGTGCCAGCAGCGGCACCGGGAGAGCCTATGGCTACACCTTC. It yields the protein CASSGTGRAYGYTF. Combining the CDR3 with reference TRBV7-3 and TRBJ1-2 gives the whole variable domain GAGVSQTPSNKVTEKGKYVELRCDPISGHTALYWYRQSLGQGPEFLIYFQGTGAADDSGLPNDRFFAVRPEGSVSTLKIQRTERGDSAVYLCASSGTGRAYGYTFGSGTRLTVV.